The T cell receptor (beta chain) under discussion was sequenced for a study of blood T cell repertoires in COVID-19. Study at large: Samples of COVID-19 (acute and convalescent) were obtained from the United States, Italy and Spain. Sources were T cells, B-cell-depleted T cells, or PBMCs; the material itself was cDNA or gDNA.

This clone was found a few times. In the original processing: For nucleated cells, counts were estimated from reference gene primer amplification. Data came from immunoSEQ multiplex PCR; TCRdb stores just in-frame clones and leaves some out. From that table come the V and J calls and clone size; the DNA was used to work out D and trimming. Counted here are about 100,000 clones, about 77% occurring once; the ten biggest clones make up around 10%. Sequencing was performed on peripheral blood. The receptor's source is a woman in her sixties or seventies with acute or convalescent COVID-19.

As DNA, the CDR3 is TGTGCCAGCAGCTTGCGGCTAGCGGGCTCTAATGAGCAGTTCTTC. Amino acids: CASSLRLAGSNEQFF. The gene calls are TRBV5-4 and TRBJ2-1; TRBD2 matches 8 bases. CDR1 is SGHNT, CDR2 YYREEE, per germline (reference sequence). The CDR3 loop spans 15 amino acids. V was clipped by 1 base and J by 7 bases; unmatched bases: 7.